Below are 3 T cell receptor beta chains sequenced from a single sample in a study of naive and memory T cell subsets (dated by TCRdb to the late 2010s). Receptor libraries were prepared by UMI-ligation and nested PCR. TCRdb lists the instrument as Illumina MiSeq. The beta constant-region primer consisted of an equimolar mixture of two oligonucleotides that together covered TRBC1 and TRBC2. The ligated cDNA went through four rounds of PCR with nested alpha and beta constant-region primers together with the SP2 primer. TCRdb redid the processing of the public reads, applying fastp at Q25 and MiXCR, and retained in-frame beta chains. Every CDR3 protein is listed once, alongside the most common genes and DNA of its rows. For this sample there are under 150,000 distinct CDR3 sequences; about 20% appear just once. More than 0.6% of the sample belongs to the ten largest clones. What these receptors recognize is not known.

What the study reported, not specific to this receptor: Naive repertoires, especially CD8, contained a few larger clonotypes, possibly memory cells re-expressing CD45RA.

The specimen sequenced was naive CD8+ T cells from blood. This sample's cell subset or site label indicates: naive T cells, CD45RA high CD27+. The receptors derive from a human donor in good health.

The table lists this clonotype with many counts. This chain uses TRBV29-1 with TRBJ1-2, with D uncertain. CDR3 size: 10 residues. In germline, CDR1 is SQVTM, CDR2 ANQGSEA. V was clipped by 3 bases and J by 1 base, with 0 bases between them. CDR3 residues: CSVDNYGYTF. The CDR3 DNA follows: TGCAGCGTTGATAACTATGGCTACACCTTC.

This clonotype came up a few times. The chain couples TRBV19 to TRBJ2-1; perhaps TRBD2 as D (5 bases). Germline loops: CDR1 LNHDA, CDR2 SQIVND (reference sequence). The CDR3 loop spans 17 amino acids. V lost 3 bases and J 2 bases, leaving 17 bases between the germline ends. CDR3 region: CASSIKIVGVTYNEQFF. CDR3 DNA sequence: TGTGCCAGTAGTATTAAAATTGTGGGAGTAACCTACAATGAGCAGTTCTTC.

Details on this clonotype: One end of the junction is discordant with germline, which a read error may explain. The CDR3 DNA follows: TGTGCCAGCAGCCCTCTTGCTTCGGGACGTGTATGGCTTTTTTTC. Amino acid sequence: CASSPLASGRVWLFF. The chain carries TRBV9 and TRBJ1-2; D is possibly TRBD1 (5 bases). Looked up from germline, CDR1 is SGDLS and CDR2 is YYNGEE. The CDR3 is 15 residues long.